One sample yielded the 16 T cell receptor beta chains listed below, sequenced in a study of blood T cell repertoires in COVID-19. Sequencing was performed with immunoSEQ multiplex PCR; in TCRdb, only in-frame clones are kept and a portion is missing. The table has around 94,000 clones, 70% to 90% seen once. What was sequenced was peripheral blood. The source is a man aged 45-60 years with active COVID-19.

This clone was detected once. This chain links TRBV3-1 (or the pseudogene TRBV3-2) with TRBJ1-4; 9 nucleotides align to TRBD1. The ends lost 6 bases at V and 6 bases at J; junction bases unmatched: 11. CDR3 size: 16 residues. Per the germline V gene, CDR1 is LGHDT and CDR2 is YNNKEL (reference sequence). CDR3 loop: CASSDFQTGGDEKLFF. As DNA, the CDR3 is TGTGCCAGCAGTGACTTTCAGACAGGGGGAGATGAAAAACTGTTTTTT.

The CDR3 sequence: CASSPRPNSNQPQHF. CDR3 sequence (DNA): TGTGCCAGCAGCCCCCGTCCTAATAGCAATCAGCCCCAGCATTTT. The chain employs TRBV5-5 and TRBJ1-5; the D is unclear. CDR1 and CDR2 from the germline V gene are SGHKS and YYEKEE (reference sequence). V was cut by 4 bases and J by 0 bases, with 11 bases left in between. This CDR3 has 15 residues. Supplemented by reference TRBV5-5 and TRBJ1-5, the full variable domain reads DAGVTQSPTHLIKTRGQQVTLRCSPISGHKSVSWYQQVLGQGPQFIFQYYEKEERGRGNFPDRFSARQFPNYSSELNVNALLLGDSALYLCASSPRPNSNQPQHFGDGTRLSIL.

Here the CDR3 reads CASSLRGRGAGANVLTF. The CDR3 bases are TGTGCCAGCAGCTTAAGGGGCAGGGGAGCTGGGGCCAACGTCCTGACTTTC. The V and J genes are TRBV7-2 and TRBJ2-6; TRBD1 is a possible D gene (6 bases). V lost 2 bases and J 2 bases, leaving 13 bases between the germline ends. Germline V gene data show CDR1 as SGHTA and CDR2 as FQGNSA. The CDR3 has 17 amino acids.

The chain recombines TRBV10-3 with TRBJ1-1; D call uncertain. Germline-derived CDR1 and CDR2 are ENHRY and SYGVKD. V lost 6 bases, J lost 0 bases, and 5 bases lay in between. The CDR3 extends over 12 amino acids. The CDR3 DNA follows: TGTGCCATCAGACATATGAACACTGAAGCTTTCTTT. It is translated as CAIRHMNTEAFF.

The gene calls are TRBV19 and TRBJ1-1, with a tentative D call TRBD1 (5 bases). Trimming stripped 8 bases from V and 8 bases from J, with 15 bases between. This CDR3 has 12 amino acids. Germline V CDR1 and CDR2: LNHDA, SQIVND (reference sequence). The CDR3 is CASSPSGMEAFF. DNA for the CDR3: TGTGCCAGTTCTCCGTCAGGGATGGAAGCTTTCTTT.

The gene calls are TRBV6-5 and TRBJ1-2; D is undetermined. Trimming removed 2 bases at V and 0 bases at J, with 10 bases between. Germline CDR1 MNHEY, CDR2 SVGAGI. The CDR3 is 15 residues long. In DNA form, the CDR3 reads TGTGCCAGCAGTTACAGGCAGCGAGCTAACTATGGCTACACCTTC. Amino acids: CASSYRQRANYGYTF.

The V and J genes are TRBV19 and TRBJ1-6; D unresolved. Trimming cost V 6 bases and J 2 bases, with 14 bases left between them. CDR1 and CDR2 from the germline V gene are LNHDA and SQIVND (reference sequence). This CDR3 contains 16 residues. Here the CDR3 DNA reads TGTGCCAGTAGCCCCGCGGAAGGTACCTATAATTCACCCCTCCACTTT. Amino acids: CASSPAEGTYNSPLHF. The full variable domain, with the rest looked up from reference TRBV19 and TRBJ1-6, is DGGITQSPKYLFRKEGQNVTLSCEQNLNHDAMYWYRQDPGQGLRLIYYSQIVNDFQKGDIAEGYSVSREKKESFPLTVTSAQKNPTAFYLCASSPAEGTYNSPLHFGNGTRLTVT.

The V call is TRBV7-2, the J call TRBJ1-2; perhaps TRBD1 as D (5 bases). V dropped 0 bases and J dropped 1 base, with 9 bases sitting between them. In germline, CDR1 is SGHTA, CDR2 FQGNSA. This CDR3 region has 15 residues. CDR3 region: CASSLAWGSNYGYTF. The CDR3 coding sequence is TGTGCCAGCAGCTTAGCGTGGGGCAGTAACTATGGCTACACCTTC.

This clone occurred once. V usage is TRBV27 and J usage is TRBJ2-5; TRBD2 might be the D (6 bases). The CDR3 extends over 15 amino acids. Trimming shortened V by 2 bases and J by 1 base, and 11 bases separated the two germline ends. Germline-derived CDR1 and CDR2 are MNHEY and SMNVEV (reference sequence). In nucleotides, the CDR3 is TGTGCCAGCAGTTTAAGGAGGGGAACCCAAGAGACCCAGTACTTC. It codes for CASSLRRGTQETQYF.

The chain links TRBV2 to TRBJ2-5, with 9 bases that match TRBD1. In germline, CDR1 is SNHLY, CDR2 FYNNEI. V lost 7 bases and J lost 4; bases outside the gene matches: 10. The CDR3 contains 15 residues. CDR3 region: CASTFTGGATETQYF. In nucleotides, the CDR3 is TGTGCCAGCACCTTTACAGGGGGCGCGACAGAGACCCAGTACTTC. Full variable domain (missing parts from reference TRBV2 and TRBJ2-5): EPEVTQTPSHQVTQMGQEVILRCVPISNHLYFYWYRQILGQKVEFLVSFYNNEISEKSEIFDDQFSVERPDGSNFTLKIRSTKLEDSAMYFCASTFTGGATETQYFGPGTRLLVL.

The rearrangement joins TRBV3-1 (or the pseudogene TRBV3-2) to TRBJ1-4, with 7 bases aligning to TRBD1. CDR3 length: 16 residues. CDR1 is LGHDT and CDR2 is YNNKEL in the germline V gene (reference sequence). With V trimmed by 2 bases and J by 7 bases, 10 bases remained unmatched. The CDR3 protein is CASSQRNRGRGEKLFF. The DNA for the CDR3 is TGTGCCAGCAGCCAACGGAACAGGGGTAGGGGTGAAAAACTGTTTTTT.

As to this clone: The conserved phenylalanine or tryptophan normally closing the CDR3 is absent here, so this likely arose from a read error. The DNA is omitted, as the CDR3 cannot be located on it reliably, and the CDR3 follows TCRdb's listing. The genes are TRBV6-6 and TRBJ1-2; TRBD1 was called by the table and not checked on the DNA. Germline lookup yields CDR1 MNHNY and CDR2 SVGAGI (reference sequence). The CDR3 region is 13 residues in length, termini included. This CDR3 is CASSPDRIRVGEL.

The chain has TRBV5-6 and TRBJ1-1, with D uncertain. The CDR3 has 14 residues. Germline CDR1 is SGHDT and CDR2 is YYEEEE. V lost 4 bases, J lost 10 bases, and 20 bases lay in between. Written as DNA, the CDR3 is TGTGCCAGCAGCCCGGGATCTCTTCGGCCAGGAGCTTTCTTT. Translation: CASSPGSLRPGAFF.

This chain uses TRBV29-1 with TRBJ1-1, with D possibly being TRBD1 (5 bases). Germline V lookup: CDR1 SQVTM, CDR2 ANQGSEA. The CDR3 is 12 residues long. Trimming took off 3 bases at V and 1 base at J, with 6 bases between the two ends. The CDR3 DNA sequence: TGCAGCGTTGATAGGGGGAACACTGAAGCTTTCTTT. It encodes CSVDRGNTEAFF.

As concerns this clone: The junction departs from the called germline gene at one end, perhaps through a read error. The CDR3 spells CASSLAKPMPVGF. In DNA form, the CDR3 reads TGTGCCAGCAGCCTAGCTAAACCGATGCCGGTCGGCTTT. The rearrangement joins TRBV6-6 to TRBJ1-6; D unclear. The CDR3 sequence is 13 residues long. Germline values: CDR1 MNHNY, CDR2 SVGAGI (reference sequence).

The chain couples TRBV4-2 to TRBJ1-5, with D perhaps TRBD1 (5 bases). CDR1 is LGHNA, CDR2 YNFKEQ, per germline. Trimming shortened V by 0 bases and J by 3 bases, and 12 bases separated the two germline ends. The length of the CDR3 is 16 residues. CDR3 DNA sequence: TGTGCCAGCAGCCAAGATGCCAGGGCCCTCAATCAGCCCCAGCATTTT. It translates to CASSQDARALNQPQHF.